This T cell receptor beta chain was captured by sequencing in a study of cytomegalovirus exposure and HLA in healthy donors. Study results and limitations: Immune exposure data for these donors was limited to CMV serostatus.

Primers: 60 Vbeta forward and 13 Jbeta reverse. The protocol was immunoSEQ multiplex PCR, while the TCRdb copy is restricted to in-frame clones and leaves out a portion. The table records 50,000 or so clones, 75% to 80% of them present only once. Germline CDR1 and CDR2: MNHEY and SVGAGI. Trimming took 6 bases from V and 1 from J, leaving 11 bases between them. This CDR3 region has 14 residues. Worth noting for this clone: Its target is not known.

This rearrangement joins TRBV6-5 to TRBJ2-3; weak D call: TRBD1 (6 bases). The clonotype was recovered from a woman in her 40s in good health and CMV-seropositive. The sequenced material came from PBMCs. CDR3 region: CASRRGGRTDTQYF. Written as DNA, the CDR3 is TGTGCCAGCAGGAGAGGGGGTCGCACAGATACGCAGTATTTT.